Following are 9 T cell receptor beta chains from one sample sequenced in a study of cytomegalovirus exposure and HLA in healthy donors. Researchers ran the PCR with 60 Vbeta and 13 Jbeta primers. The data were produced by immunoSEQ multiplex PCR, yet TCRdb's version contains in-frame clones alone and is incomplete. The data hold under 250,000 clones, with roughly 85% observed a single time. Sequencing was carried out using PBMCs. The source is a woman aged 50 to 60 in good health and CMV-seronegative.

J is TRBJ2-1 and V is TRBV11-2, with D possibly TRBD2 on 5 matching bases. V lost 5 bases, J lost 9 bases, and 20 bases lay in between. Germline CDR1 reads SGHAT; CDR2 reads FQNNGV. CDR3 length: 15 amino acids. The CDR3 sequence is CASSTLNMGRGEQFF. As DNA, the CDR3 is TGTGCCAGCAGCACCCTGAATATGGGCCGGGGTGAGCAGTTCTTC.

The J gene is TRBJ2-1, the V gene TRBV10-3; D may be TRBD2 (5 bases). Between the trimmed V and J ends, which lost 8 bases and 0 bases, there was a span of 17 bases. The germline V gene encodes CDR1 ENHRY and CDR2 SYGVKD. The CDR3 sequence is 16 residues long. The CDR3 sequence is CAIRTGGESSYNEQFF. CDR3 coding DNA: TGTGCCATCCGTACCGGTGGGGAGAGCTCCTACAATGAGCAGTTCTTC.

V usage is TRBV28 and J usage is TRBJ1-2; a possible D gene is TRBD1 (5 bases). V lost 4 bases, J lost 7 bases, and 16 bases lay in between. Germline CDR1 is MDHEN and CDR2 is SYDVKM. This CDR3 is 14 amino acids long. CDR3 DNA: TGTGCCAGCAGTTCTAGTCAGGGAATCATTGGCTACACCTTC. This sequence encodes CASSSSQGIIGYTF.

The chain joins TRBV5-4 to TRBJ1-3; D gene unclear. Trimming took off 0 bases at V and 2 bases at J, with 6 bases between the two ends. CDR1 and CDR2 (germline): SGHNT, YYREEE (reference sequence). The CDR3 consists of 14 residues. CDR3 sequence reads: CASSLGSPGNTIYF. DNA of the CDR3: TGTGCCAGCAGCTTGGGCAGTCCTGGAAACACCATATATTTT.

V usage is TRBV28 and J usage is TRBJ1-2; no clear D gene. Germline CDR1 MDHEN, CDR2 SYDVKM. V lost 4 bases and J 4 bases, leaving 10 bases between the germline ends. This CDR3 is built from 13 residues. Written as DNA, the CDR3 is TGTGCCAGCAGTTCGACTACTAGCTATGGCTACACCTTC. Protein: CASSSTTSYGYTF.

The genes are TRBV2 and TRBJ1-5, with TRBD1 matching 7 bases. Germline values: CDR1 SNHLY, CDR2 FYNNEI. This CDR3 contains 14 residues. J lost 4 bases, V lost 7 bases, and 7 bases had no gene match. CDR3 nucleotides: TGTGCCAGCAATAGGGACAGTTCTAATCAGCCCCAGCATTTT. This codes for CASNRDSSNQPQHF.

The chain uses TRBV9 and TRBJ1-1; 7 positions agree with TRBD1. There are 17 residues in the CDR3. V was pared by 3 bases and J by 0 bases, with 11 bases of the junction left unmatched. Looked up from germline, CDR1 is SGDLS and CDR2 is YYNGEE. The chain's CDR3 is CASSEGGQITMNTEAFF. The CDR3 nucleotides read TGTGCCAGCAGCGAGGGGGGACAGATTACTATGAACACTGAAGCTTTCTTT.

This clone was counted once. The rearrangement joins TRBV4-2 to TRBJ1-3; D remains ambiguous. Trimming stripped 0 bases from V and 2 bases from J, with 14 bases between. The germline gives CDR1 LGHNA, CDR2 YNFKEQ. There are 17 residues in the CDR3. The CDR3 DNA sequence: TGTGCCAGCAGCCAAGAGAGGCGAGGGCCCACTGGAAACACCATATATTTT. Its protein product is CASSQERRGPTGNTIYF.

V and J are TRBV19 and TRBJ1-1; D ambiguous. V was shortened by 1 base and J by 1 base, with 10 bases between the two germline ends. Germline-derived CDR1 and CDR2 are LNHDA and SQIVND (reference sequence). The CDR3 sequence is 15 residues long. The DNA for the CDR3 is TGTGCCAGTAGTATAGGTCCGAGTGGGAACACTGAAGCTTTCTTT. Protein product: CASSIGPSGNTEAFF.